Each of the 5 T cell receptor beta chains below was sequenced from the same sample in a study of OX40 agonist ivuxolimab in advanced cancers. TCRdb keeps only in-frame clones here, not all; method: immunoSEQ multiplex PCR. The profile covers over 150,000 clones, with roughly 94% appearing a single time and about 0.31% taken by the ten largest. Sequences were derived from CD4+ or CD8+ T cells sorted from blood, sampled in a trial of the OX40 agonist ivuxolimab. The receptors were sampled from an adult with an advanced solid tumor such as melanoma, head and neck, liver or kidney cancer.

This chain joins TRBV27 and TRBJ2-7, with D perhaps matching TRBD2 (5 bases). Per germline, CDR1 MNHEY and CDR2 SMNVEV (reference sequence). Deletions cut 5 bases from V and 0 bases from J, with 8 bases between. The CDR3 is 13 residues long. The CDR3 sequence is CASSGGPSYEQYF. The CDR3 bases are TGTGCCAGCAGTGGCGGGCCCTCCTACGAGCAGTACTTC.

The V call is TRBV7-2, the J call TRBJ2-5; possible D gene TRBD2, 5 bases. CDR1 is SGHTA, CDR2 FQGNSA, per germline. The CDR3 length is 16 residues. The V and J ends lost 1 base and 5 bases respectively, with 17 bases between them. In nucleotides, the CDR3 is TGTGCCAGCAGCTTAGTTTTGGACTCCGTGGGGGAGACCCAGTACTTC. Amino acid sequence: CASSLVLDSVGETQYF. The full variable domain, in which reference TRBV7-2 and TRBJ2-5 provide the parts outside the CDR3, is GAGVSQSPSNKVTEKGKDVELRCDPISGHTALYWYRQSLGQGLEFLIYFQGNSAPDKSGLPSDRFSAERTGGSVSTLTIQRTQQEDSAVYLCASSLVLDSVGETQYFGPGTRLLVL.

The genes are TRBV6-5 and TRBJ1-1, with D possibly matching TRBD1 (6 bases). The CDR3 runs to 13 residues. Per germline, CDR1 MNHEY and CDR2 SVGAGI. Trimming pared 5 bases from V and 5 bases from J, leaving 12 bases between. DNA of the CDR3: TGTGCCAGCAGTAACGGACAGATAACTGAAGCTTTCTTT. It specifies CASSNGQITEAFF.

The chain links TRBV11-2 to TRBJ2-1; D gene ambiguous. Looked up from germline, CDR1 is SGHAT and CDR2 is FQNNGV. Between the trimmed V and J ends, which lost 1 base and 4 bases, there was a span of 11 bases. This CDR3 is built from 15 residues. This CDR3 is CASSLAPGGYNEQFF. In DNA, the CDR3 is TGTGCCAGCAGCTTAGCCCCGGGCGGTTACAATGAGCAGTTCTTC.

This rearrangement joins TRBV7-3 to TRBJ2-3; 8 nucleotides align to TRBD2. Germline CDR1 SGHTA, CDR2 FQGTGA. The CDR3 loop spans 17 amino acids. V gave up 4 bases and J gave up 4 bases; unmatched junction bases: 13. The CDR3 region has the DNA TGTGCCAGCAGCTCCCGTTCCTTCGGGAGGGCCGCAGATACGCAGTATTTT. It specifies CASSSRSFGRAADTQYF.